The 20 T cell receptor beta chains below all came from one sample that was sequenced in a study of blood T cell repertoires in COVID-19. Sequencing used immunoSEQ multiplex PCR; TCRdb keeps in-frame clones, though not all of them. The sample yields around 260,000 clones, 75% to 90% seen once. Material for sequencing was PBMCs or T cells enriched from blood (not recorded which). The receptors originated from a woman aged 25-40 years who had recovered from COVID-19.

With respect to this clone: Other DNA sequences in the same sample also yield this CDR3. In DNA, the CDR3 is TGTGCCAGCAGTTGGGGGGGAAACACCGGGGAGCTGTTTTTT. This gives the protein CASSWGGNTGELFF. This sequence joins TRBV27 and TRBJ2-2; 7 bases match TRBD2. The germline V gene has CDR1 MNHEY and CDR2 SMNVEV (reference sequence). The CDR3 length is 14 residues. The V and J ends lost 4 bases and 2 bases, in that order; junction bases with no gene match: 1.

J is TRBJ1-2 and V is TRBV27, with 9 bases matching TRBD1. J was trimmed by 6 bases and V by 4 bases; bases with no gene match: 15. CDR1 is MNHEY and CDR2 is SMNVEV in the germline V gene (reference sequence). This CDR3 is built from 17 residues. CDR3 protein: CASSSPSRDRDPNGYTF. The CDR3 nucleotides read TGTGCCAGCAGTTCGCCCTCCCGGGACAGGGATCCTAATGGCTACACCTTC.

This chain joins TRBV19 and TRBJ2-1; TRBD2 agrees at 8 bases. The CDR3 consists of 15 residues. The J segment lost 3 bases and the V segment lost 7 bases, leaving 8 bases of the junction unmatched. Germline V gene lookup returns CDR1 LNHDA and CDR2 SQIVND (reference sequence). CDR3 DNA: TGTGCCAGTACCACCGTACTAGCGGACTACAATGAGCAGTTCTTC. Translating it yields CASTTVLADYNEQFF. Looking up the rest from reference TRBV19 and TRBJ2-1 gives the full variable domain: DGGITQSPKYLFRKEGQNVTLSCEQNLNHDAMYWYRQDPGQGLRLIYYSQIVNDFQKGDIAEGYSVSREKKESFPLTVTSAQKNPTAFYLCASTTVLADYNEQFFGPGTRLTVL.

The CDR3 loop reads CASSVQGRVDEQFF. The CDR3 coding sequence is TGTGCCAGCAGCGTACAGGGAAGGGTCGATGAGCAGTTCTTC. This rearrangement joins TRBV5-8 to TRBJ2-1, with TRBD1 as a possible D gene (6 bases). The germline gives CDR1 SGHTS, CDR2 YDEGEE. The CDR3 contains 14 residues. The V and J ends lost 4 bases and 8 bases respectively, with 16 bases between them.

The chain has TRBV5-5 and TRBJ1-2; 8 positions agree with TRBD1. Germline loops: CDR1 SGHKS, CDR2 YYEKEE (reference sequence). This CDR3 is built from 14 residues. Trimming at V came to 0 bases and at J to 8 bases, leaving 6 bases not matched to a gene. The CDR3 loop is CASSLERQGAGYTF. For the CDR3, the DNA is TGTGCCAGCAGCTTGGAACGGCAGGGGGCCGGCTACACCTTC. The variable domain in full, with the rest retrieved from reference TRBV5-5 and TRBJ1-2, is DAGVTQSPTHLIKTRGQQVTLRCSPISGHKSVSWYQQVLGQGPQFIFQYYEKEERGRGNFPDRFSARQFPNYSSELNVNALLLGDSALYLCASSLERQGAGYTFGSGTRLTVV.

The rearrangement links TRBV5-1 to TRBJ2-3; 7 bases are shared with TRBD2. The V gene end was trimmed by 0 bases and the J gene end by 4 bases; junction bases not matched to a gene: 14. Germline lookup yields CDR1 SGHRS and CDR2 YFSETQ. The CDR3 extends over 18 amino acids. This CDR3 reads CASSLALLGGRGSDTQYF. The CDR3, as DNA: TGCGCCAGCAGCTTGGCCCTTCTTGGCGGGAGAGGGTCAGATACGCAGTATTTT.

The chain uses TRBV30 and TRBJ1-6, with D unresolved. The CDR3 has 17 amino acids. Germline V gives CDR1 GTSNPN, CDR2 SVGIG (reference sequence). V was pared by 3 bases and J by 6 bases, with 21 bases between. CDR3 bases: TGTGCCTGGAGCGTAACCCCGCCGTGGAGCCGTAATTCACCCCTCCACTTT. Its protein product is CAWSVTPPWSRNSPLHF.

This clone was picked up one time. This chain uses TRBV11-1 with TRBJ1-1; maybe TRBD1 (6 bases). Trimming pared 7 bases from V and 0 bases from J, leaving 15 bases between. Per germline, CDR1 SGHAT and CDR2 FQDESV (reference sequence). The CDR3 runs 15 residues. Here the CDR3 reads CASTPQDSLNTEAFF. CDR3 DNA sequence: TGTGCCAGCACCCCCCAGGACAGCTTGAACACTGAAGCTTTCTTT.

This clone was recorded a few times. CDR3 DNA sequence: TGTGCCAGCACCCGAGCAGAGGGGGCCTTTACTGAAGCTTTCTTT. It yields the protein CASTRAEGAFTEAFF. This chain connects TRBV25-1 to TRBJ1-1; the match to TRBD1 covers 7 bases. The CDR3 extends over 15 amino acids. Germline CDR1 and CDR2: MGHDK and SYGVNS. Germline trimming cut 7 bases from V and 5 bases from J; bases unmatched to any gene: 13. Full variable domain (rest looked up from reference TRBV25-1 and TRBJ1-1): EADIYQTPRYLVIGTGKKITLECSQTMGHDKMYWYQQDPGMELHLIHYSYGVNSTEKGDLSSESTVSRIRTEHFPLTLESARPSHTSQYLCASTRAEGAFTEAFFGQGTRLTVV.

In its sample, this clone was seen once. The J gene is TRBJ1-5, the V gene TRBV6-1; D might be TRBD1 (6 bases). V shed 2 bases and J shed 6 bases, with 8 bases lying between them. Germline V lookup: CDR1 MNHNS, CDR2 SASEGT. The CDR3 runs to 13 residues. The CDR3 DNA is TGTGCCAGCAGTGAAAGGGGGAGTCAGCCCCAGCATTTT. It is translated as CASSERGSQPQHF.

Here the CDR3 DNA reads TGTGCCAGCAGCTTGGCAGGGGGCCCATACGAGCAGTACTTC. Its protein is CASSLAGGPYEQYF. The V and J genes are TRBV5-8 and TRBJ2-7; 8 nucleotides line up with TRBD1. Per germline, CDR1 SGHTS and CDR2 YDEGEE. The CDR3 runs 14 residues. J gave up 4 bases and V 0 bases, and 3 bases lay outside the gene matches.

The chain couples TRBV29-1 to TRBJ1-3; D gene uncertain. Germline values: CDR1 SQVTM, CDR2 ANQGSEA. Between the trimmed V and J ends, which lost 7 bases and 3 bases, there was a span of 13 bases. CDR3 length: 13 residues. Here the CDR3 DNA reads TGCAGCGCCGAGGGTGACATTGGAAACACCATATATTTT. It yields the protein CSAEGDIGNTIYF.

The chain links TRBV28 to TRBJ2-5; tentatively, D is TRBD2 (5 bases). The CDR3 is 14 amino acids. Germline V gene sequence: CDR1 MDHEN, CDR2 SYDVKM. V lost 4 bases and J 1 base, leaving 10 bases between the germline ends. In DNA, the CDR3 is TGTGCCAGCAGTTATCCCGGGGTCCAAGAGACCCAGTACTTC. Its translation is CASSYPGVQETQYF.

The chain links TRBV18 to TRBJ2-1, with TRBD1 matching 8 bases. The CDR3 is made up of 18 amino acids. The junction had 11 bases not matched to a gene; V was cut back by 2 bases and J by 2 bases. CDR1 is KGHSH, CDR2 LQKENI, per germline. Written as DNA, the CDR3 is TGTGCCAGCTCACCATCAATCCTACGACAGGGGCCCTACAATGAGCAGTTCTTC. Protein sequence: CASSPSILRQGPYNEQFF.

This clone was detected a few times. The chain uses TRBV14 and TRBJ1-4; weak D call: TRBD1 (5 bases). With 0 bases removed from V and 8 bases from J, the gap between germline ends came to 10 bases. This CDR3 contains 14 residues. Germline CDR1 SGHDN, CDR2 FVKESK. This chain's CDR3 is CASSQDLGGEKLFF. The CDR3 DNA follows: TGTGCCAGCAGCCAAGATCTCGGGGGAGAAAAACTGTTTTTT.

The rearrangement links TRBV11-3 to TRBJ2-5; 9 bases line up with TRBD1. Germline CDR1 SGHNT, CDR2 YENEEA. With V trimmed by 2 bases and J by 3 bases, 19 bases remained unmatched. The CDR3 runs 20 residues. In nucleotides, the CDR3 is TGTGCCAGCAGCTTATTGTTGTTTACAGGGGGCGAGAGGTGGGAAGAGACCCAGTACTTC. Translating it yields CASSLLLFTGGERWEETQYF.

This chain uses TRBV30 with TRBJ1-2, with D uncertain. There are 13 residues in the CDR3. CDR1 and CDR2 from the germline V gene are GTSNPN and SVGIG (reference sequence). V was cut by 2 bases and J by 4 bases, with 11 bases left in between. The CDR3 DNA is TGTGCCTGGAGTCCCACACTAAGCTATGGCTACACCTTC. Amino acid sequence: CAWSPTLSYGYTF.

In DNA, the CDR3 is TGTGCCAGTAGCTCGTCCCACGCGTCGGAGACCCAGTACTTC. Residues: CASSSSHASETQYF. V gene TRBV19 combines with J gene TRBJ2-5; D is unclear. Germline V gives CDR1 LNHDA, CDR2 SQIVND (reference sequence). CDR3 length equals 14 residues. V shed 6 bases and J shed 5 bases, with 16 bases lying between them.

The chain carries TRBV9 and TRBJ2-3; 14 bases agree with TRBD2. The CDR3 is made up of 19 amino acids. CDR1 and CDR2 from the germline V gene are SGDLS and YYNGEE. The J segment lost 2 bases and the V segment lost 0 bases, leaving 8 bases of the junction unmatched. The CDR3 sequence is CASSVEGLAGESNTDTQYF. In DNA, the CDR3 is TGTGCCAGCAGCGTAGAGGGACTAGCGGGAGAATCTAACACAGATACGCAGTATTTT.

V usage is TRBV10-3 and J usage is TRBJ1-1; 7 bases are a match to TRBD1. CDR1 and CDR2 from the germline V gene are ENHRY and SYGVKD. The CDR3 runs 14 residues. V lost 7 bases and J lost 0; bases outside the gene matches: 5. The CDR3 DNA follows: TGTGCCATCACCGTAACAGGGGTGAACACTGAAGCTTTCTTT. It translates to CAITVTGVNTEAFF.